Below, 22 T cell receptor beta chains from the same sample are listed, as sequenced in a study of cytotoxic CD8 clonotypes in ibrutinib-treated CLL. Assay used: immunoSEQ multiplex PCR; TCRdb lists only in-frame clones, some missing. The sample records 58,000 or so clones, approximately 54% being singletons. Sample: PBMCs, taken after 12 months of ibrutinib treatment. The receptors stem from a human donor with chronic lymphocytic leukemia.

V and J are TRBV7-6 and TRBJ2-1; TRBD1 might be the D (6 bases). From germline, CDR1 is SGHVS and CDR2 FNYEAQ. V lost 0 bases and J 0 bases, leaving 12 bases between the germline ends. This CDR3 is 17 amino acids long. The CDR3 DNA reads TGTGCCAGCAGCTTAGCGCCAACAGGGAGCTCCTACAATGAGCAGTTCTTC. Its protein is CASSLAPTGSSYNEQFF.

The rearrangement joins TRBV9 to TRBJ2-1, with no clear D. This CDR3 region has 16 residues. Germline assignment: CDR1 SGDLS and CDR2 YYNGEE. The V gene lost 0 bases and the J gene lost 6 bases, with 16 bases spanning the gap. CDR3 in amino acids: CASSVDLRVRINEQFF. CDR3 coding DNA: TGTGCCAGCAGCGTAGATCTGCGTGTTAGGATCAATGAGCAGTTCTTC.

V usage is TRBV7-9 and J usage is TRBJ2-1; 9 nucleotides match TRBD1. This CDR3 region has 14 residues. J gave up 8 bases and V 3 bases, and 5 bases lay outside the gene matches. CDR1 SEHNR and CDR2 FQNEAQ come from the germline V gene (reference sequence). The DNA for the CDR3 is TGTGCCAGCAGCTTTACAGGGGGCTTCGATGAGCAGTTCTTC. Translating it yields CASSFTGGFDEQFF. The complete variable domain, with remaining parts taken from reference TRBV7-9 and TRBJ2-1, reads DTGVSQNPRHKITKRGQNVTFRCDPISEHNRLYWYRQTLGQGPEFLTYFQNEAQLEKSRLLSDRFSAERPKGSFSTLEIQRTEQGDSAMYLCASSFTGGFDEQFFGPGTRLTVL.

This chain joins TRBV27 and TRBJ2-1; possibly TRBD1 or TRBD2 for D (5 bases each). Trimming took 8 bases from V and 5 from J, leaving 16 bases between them. The CDR3 contains 14 residues. Per the germline V gene, CDR1 is MNHEY and CDR2 is SMNVEV (reference sequence). CDR3 DNA: TGTGCCAGCGGCCCATGGGGGACGAACAATGAGCAGTTCTTC. It is translated as CASGPWGTNNEQFF.

The chain recombines TRBV6-5 with TRBJ2-1; D is unclear. CDR1 and CDR2 (germline): MNHEY, SVGAGI. This CDR3 region has 15 residues. The ends were cut back, 0 bases at V and 5 bases at J, with 11 bases in the middle. As DNA, the CDR3 is TGTGCCAGCAGTTACTCGGAGTGGTTAAACAATGAGCAGTTCTTC. This translates into CASSYSEWLNNEQFF.

The gene calls are TRBV27 and TRBJ2-3; 15 bases align to TRBD2. From germline, CDR1 is MNHEY and CDR2 SMNVEV (reference sequence). Unmatched junction bases numbered 16, after V lost 7 bases and J lost 5 bases. The CDR3 has 19 amino acids. CDR3 region: CASTYAGPGTSGRLDTQYF. For the CDR3, the DNA is TGTGCCAGCACCTACGCCGGCCCCGGGACTAGCGGGAGGTTAGATACGCAGTATTTT.

The J gene is TRBJ2-2, the V gene TRBV6-6, with D possibly TRBD2 on 6 matching bases. This CDR3 region has 15 residues. The V and J ends lost 6 bases and 5 bases respectively, with 16 bases between them. The germline V gene encodes CDR1 MNHNY and CDR2 SVGAGI (reference sequence). In DNA, the CDR3 is TGTGCCAGCAGCCCGGGACTGGGAAAAACCGGGGAGCTGTTTTTT. Translation gives CASSPGLGKTGELFF.

V gene TRBV28 combines with J gene TRBJ2-2; 7 nucleotides align to TRBD2. The V and J ends lost 7 bases and 7 bases, in that order; junction bases with no gene match: 15. The CDR3 runs 16 residues. Looked up from germline, CDR1 is MDHEN and CDR2 is SYDVKM. CDR3 amino acids: CASKRGGRPRIGELFF. CDR3 coding DNA: TGTGCCAGCAAACGGGGAGGGCGGCCTCGTATCGGGGAGCTGTTTTTT.

The V call is TRBV7-9, the J call TRBJ2-7; D not resolved. The CDR3 sequence is 14 residues long. V lost 4 bases, J lost 2 bases, and 12 bases lay in between. Per the germline V gene, CDR1 is SEHNR and CDR2 is FQNEAQ (reference sequence). The CDR3 DNA reads as TGTGCCAGCAGCTCACCTCAAAGCACCTACGAGCAGTACTTC. Its translation: CASSSPQSTYEQYF.

J is TRBJ2-1 and V is TRBV7-9; D remains ambiguous. The CDR3 is 12 amino acids. V was trimmed by 6 bases and J by 10 bases, leaving 13 bases between them. Germline loops: CDR1 SEHNR, CDR2 FQNEAQ (reference sequence). The CDR3 sequence: CASSPTRPEQFF. The CDR3 DNA sequence: TGTGCCAGCAGTCCTACTCGTCCGGAGCAGTTCTTC.

This clone was seen only once. The chain couples TRBV6-5 to TRBJ1-1; TRBD1 matches at 9 bases. CDR1 MNHEY and CDR2 SVGAGI come from the germline V gene. The CDR3 runs 14 residues. The junction had 3 bases not matched to a gene; V was cut back by 6 bases and J by 1 base. CDR3 in DNA: TGTGCCAGCAGAACAGGGGGCCCGAACACTGAAGCTTTCTTT. Amino acids: CASRTGGPNTEAFF.

The rearrangement joins TRBV7-8 to TRBJ1-4; D is undetermined. The CDR3 contains 16 residues. Germline V gene sequence: CDR1 SGHVS, CDR2 FQNEAQ. V was pared by 2 bases and J by 0 bases, with 10 bases between. CDR3 DNA sequence: TGTGCCAGCAGCTTAAGACAACCAGCAACTAATGAAAAACTGTTTTTT. Translation gives CASSLRQPATNEKLFF.

The chain couples TRBV6-5 to TRBJ1-5; tentatively, D is TRBD1 (5 bases). Trimming took off 10 bases at V and 10 bases at J, with 20 bases between the two ends. This CDR3 spans 13 amino acids. CDR1 and CDR2 (germline): MNHEY, SVGAGI. In DNA form, the CDR3 reads TGTGCCACCCTAGGTGGGGGTAGGGATCCCCAGCATTTT. Its translation: CATLGGGRDPQHF.

As for this clone: The junction departs from germline at one end; a sequencing error may be responsible. J is TRBJ2-7 and V is TRBV7-6, with 13 bases lining up with TRBD2. CDR1 is SGHVS, CDR2 FNYEAQ, per germline. There are 10 residues in the CDR3. This chain's CDR3 is CASGGLAGAF. CDR3 nucleotide sequence: TGTGCCAGCGGCGGACTAGCGGGGGCCTTC.

The J gene is TRBJ2-6, the V gene TRBV18; TRBD1 agrees at 8 bases. Per germline, CDR1 KGHSH and CDR2 LQKENI. The CDR3 is 16 amino acids. The V and J ends lost 5 bases and 1 base, in that order; junction bases with no gene match: 4. The CDR3 protein is CASSSRQGSGANVLTF. The CDR3 nucleotides are TGTGCCAGCTCATCTAGACAGGGGTCTGGGGCCAACGTCCTGACTTTC.

This chain joins TRBV7-8 and TRBJ1-4; 12 bases line up with TRBD1. The CDR3 consists of 17 residues. The V segment lost 5 bases and the J segment 3 bases; nucleotides outside the gene matches: 7. Germline CDR1 reads SGHVS; CDR2 reads FQNEAQ. Here the CDR3 DNA reads TGTGCCAGCAGCACGGGACAGGGGGCGCCGTCTAATGAAAAACTGTTTTTT. It is translated as CASSTGQGAPSNEKLFF.

The chain recombines TRBV5-4 with TRBJ2-2; TRBD2 aligns across 13 bases. The J segment lost 6 bases and the V segment lost 3 bases, leaving 8 bases of the junction unmatched. In germline, CDR1 is SGHNT, CDR2 YYREEE (reference sequence). The CDR3 has 17 residues. Here the CDR3 reads CASSSPGLAGLSGELFF. CDR3 bases: TGTGCCAGCAGCTCCCCGGGACTAGCGGGATTATCCGGGGAGCTGTTTTTT.

The count of this clone is one. The chain uses TRBV11-2 and TRBJ2-5; D is unclear. Trimming shortened V by 0 bases and J by 0 bases, and 8 bases separated the two germline ends. Germline CDR1 and CDR2: SGHAT and FQNNGV. The CDR3 runs 15 residues. The CDR3 nucleotides read TGTGCCAGCAGCTTAGATTCGGGTTACCAAGAGACCCAGTACTTC. Protein product: CASSLDSGYQETQYF.

The sample holds many counts of this clone. The chain joins TRBV29-1 to TRBJ2-7; 11 bases agree with TRBD2. This CDR3 has 16 residues. V was pared by 4 bases and J by 6 bases, with 14 bases of the junction left unmatched. The germline V gene encodes CDR1 SQVTM and CDR2 ANQGSEA. This CDR3 reads CSVGGIVAGGGFEQYF. CDR3 DNA sequence: TGCAGCGTTGGAGGGATTGTAGCGGGAGGGGGGTTCGAGCAGTACTTC.

By frequency in the sample, this clone is large. The chain recombines TRBV5-6 with TRBJ1-4, with unresolved D. In germline, CDR1 is SGHDT, CDR2 YYEEEE. V was trimmed by 4 bases and J by 8 bases, leaving 9 bases between them. The CDR3 has 12 amino acids. The CDR3 DNA follows: TGTGCCAGCAGCCGTAGGGCCGAAAAACTGTTTTTT. Translation gives CASSRRAEKLFF. Together with reference TRBV5-6 and TRBJ1-4, the CDR3 gives the full variable domain: DAGVTQSPTHLIKTRGQQVTLRCSPKSGHDTVSWYQQALGQGPQFIFQYYEEEERQRGNFPDRFSGHQFPNYSSELNVNALLLGDSALYLCASSRRAEKLFFGSGTQLSVL.

The chain combines TRBV13 with TRBJ2-2; D is perhaps TRBD2 (6 bases). There are 13 residues in the CDR3. The germline V and J ends were trimmed by 4 bases and 6 bases, with 9 bases remaining between them. Germline CDR1 PRHDT, CDR2 FYEKMQ (reference sequence). This chain's CDR3 is CASSYWGAGELFF. In nucleotides, the CDR3 is TGTGCCAGCAGCTACTGGGGGGCCGGGGAGCTGTTTTTT.

This chain connects TRBV11-3 to TRBJ2-1; D not resolved. With 3 bases removed from V and 6 bases from J, the gap between germline ends came to 6 bases. Per germline, CDR1 SGHNT and CDR2 YENEEA. The CDR3 runs 12 residues. The CDR3 sequence is CASSLNGNEQFF. In DNA form, the CDR3 reads TGTGCCAGCAGCTTGAACGGCAATGAGCAGTTCTTC.